The rows below give T cell receptor beta chains drawn from one sample of a study of immune cell composition in non-small cell lung cancer. The method was immunoSEQ multiplex PCR; TCRdb's version includes in-frame clones alone and lacks a portion of them. The table includes under 11,000 clones, 50% to 75% detected once. The specimen sequenced was lung tumor tissue. Receptors originate from a human donor with non-small cell lung cancer. CDR3s include the opening cysteine and the closing phenylalanine or tryptophan. Fields, in order: V gene, J gene, D gene, clone size, CDR3 length, CDR3 DNA, CDR3 protein. The D gene is left open where the match is weak. Not every row has a clone size; where given, it reads once, few, many or a size class.

v_gene: TRBV5-5; j_gene: TRBJ1-2; d_gene: TRBD1; abundance: -; len: 14; CDR3nt: TGTGCCAGCAGCACCCGGGACAGGGCTGGTGGCTACACCTTC; CDR3aa: CASSTRDRAGGYTF
v_gene: TRBV7-2; j_gene: TRBJ2-3; d_gene: -; abundance: -; len: 15; CDR3nt: TGTGCCAGCAGCCCCTTGGGCGTGGGCACAGATACGCAGTATTTT; CDR3aa: CASSPLGVGTDTQYF
v_gene: TRBV28; j_gene: TRBJ1-2; d_gene: TRBD1; abundance: -; len: 12; CDR3nt: TGTGCCAGCAGCTCAACAGGGGATGGCTACACCTTC; CDR3aa: CASSSTGDGYTF
v_gene: TRBV30; j_gene: TRBJ1-1; d_gene: -; abundance: -; len: 12; CDR3nt: TGTGCCTGGGAAAGGGGATCGGCTGAAGCTTTCTTT; CDR3aa: CAWERGSAEAFF
v_gene: TRBV7-9; j_gene: TRBJ1-1; d_gene: -; abundance: -; len: 14; CDR3nt: TGTGCCAGCAGCTTAGAACAGAAGAACACTGAAGCTTTCTTT; CDR3aa: CASSLEQKNTEAFF
v_gene: TRBV5-4; j_gene: TRBJ2-1; d_gene: -; abundance: -; len: 13; CDR3nt: TGTGCCAGCAGCTTGGGACTAAACAATGAGCAGTTCTTC; CDR3aa: CASSLGLNNEQFF
v_gene: TRBV18; j_gene: TRBJ2-7; d_gene: TRBD2; abundance: -; len: 16; CDR3nt: TGTGCCAGCTCACCACCTGCGAGCGGGAGCTCCTACGAGCAGTACTTC; CDR3aa: CASSPPASGSSYEQYF
v_gene: TRBV29-1; j_gene: TRBJ2-3; d_gene: TRBD2; abundance: -; len: 15; CDR3nt: TGCAGCGTTGCCGGGACTAGCGGGAGCACAGATACGCAGTATTTT; CDR3aa: CSVAGTSGSTDTQYF
v_gene: TRBV5-1; j_gene: TRBJ2-2; d_gene: -; abundance: -; len: 15; CDR3nt: TGCGCCAGCAGCTTGTCCCTAGGGGAAACCGGGGAGCTGTTTTTT; CDR3aa: CASSLSLGETGELFF
v_gene: TRBV19; j_gene: TRBJ1-3; d_gene: -; abundance: medium-sized; len: 19; CDR3nt: TGTGCCAGTAGTATGTTTGGGAGGGCCACTTCCTCCTCTGGAAACACCATATATTTT; CDR3aa: CASSMFGRATSSSGNTIYF
v_gene: TRBV7-3; j_gene: TRBJ2-5; d_gene: -; abundance: -; len: 17; CDR3nt: TGTGCCAGCAGCTCCCCGGGGGGCGGGAGTAAGCAAGAGACCCAGTACTTC; CDR3aa: CASSSPGGGSKQETQYF
v_gene: TRBV7-9; j_gene: TRBJ1-5; d_gene: -; abundance: -; len: 15; CDR3nt: TGTGCCAGCAGCTTAAGTTTCGGAGGCAATCAGCCCCAGCATTTT; CDR3aa: CASSLSFGGNQPQHF
v_gene: TRBV5-1; j_gene: TRBJ1-2; d_gene: TRBD1; abundance: -; len: 15; CDR3nt: TGCGCCAGCAGCACTGGACAGGGTTCAGACTATGGCTACACCTTC; CDR3aa: CASSTGQGSDYGYTF
v_gene: TRBV2; j_gene: TRBJ2-7; d_gene: TRBD1; abundance: -; len: 11; CDR3nt: TGTGCCAGCGGCCGCGACAGGGCTTCCACCTTC; CDR3aa: CASGRDRASTF
v_gene: TRBV5-8; j_gene: TRBJ2-7; d_gene: -; abundance: -; len: 15; CDR3nt: TGTGCCAGCAGCTTCTTCTCAGGCAGGGGCCACGAGCAGTACTTC; CDR3aa: CASSFFSGRGHEQYF
v_gene: TRBV10-3; j_gene: TRBJ2-7; d_gene: TRBD1; abundance: -; len: 16; CDR3nt: TGTGCCATCAGTTTTAAACCGGGACAGGGATCCTACGAGCAGTACTTC; CDR3aa: CAISFKPGQGSYEQYF
v_gene: TRBV7-3; j_gene: TRBJ2-3; d_gene: TRBD2; abundance: -; len: 17; CDR3nt: TGTGCCAGCAGCTTAGGGGGGTCTAGCGGGATCACAGATACGCAGTATTTT; CDR3aa: CASSLGGSSGITDTQYF
v_gene: TRBV7-9; j_gene: TRBJ2-5; d_gene: TRBD2; abundance: -; len: 15; CDR3nt: TGTGCCAGCAGCTCTCAAACTAGCGGCCAAGAGACCCAGTACTTC; CDR3aa: CASSSQTSGQETQYF
v_gene: TRBV4-3; j_gene: TRBJ2-3; d_gene: -; abundance: -; len: 15; CDR3nt: TGCGCCAGCAGCCAAGTCAGAAAGGAGCAAGATACGCAGTATTTT; CDR3aa: CASSQVRKEQDTQYF
v_gene: TRBV28; j_gene: TRBJ1-2; d_gene: -; abundance: -; len: 13; CDR3nt: TGTGCCAGCAGCTCAGACAGCTACTATGGCTACACCTTC; CDR3aa: CASSSDSYYGYTF
v_gene: TRBV4-2; j_gene: TRBJ2-1; d_gene: TRBD2; abundance: -; len: 20; CDR3nt: TGTGCCAGCAGCCCCAAACGCCCGGGGGATGCAGCGGGAGGGCCGGGTGAGCAGTTCTTC; CDR3aa: CASSPKRPGDAAGGPGEQFF
v_gene: TRBV5-1; j_gene: TRBJ1-4; d_gene: -; abundance: -; len: 14; CDR3nt: TGCGCCAGCAGCTTGGGCGAAACTAATGAAAAACTGTTTTTT; CDR3aa: CASSLGETNEKLFF
v_gene: TRBV28; j_gene: TRBJ2-2; d_gene: TRBD2; abundance: -; len: 16; CDR3nt: TGTGCCAGCAGTTTTCGAGGCGGGAGGAACACCGGGGAGCTGTTTTTT; CDR3aa: CASSFRGGRNTGELFF
v_gene: TRBV4-2; j_gene: TRBJ2-3; d_gene: TRBD2; abundance: -; len: 17; CDR3nt: TGTGCCAGCAGCCAAGACGCTGGACTAGGAATAGTAGATACGCAGTATTTT; CDR3aa: CASSQDAGLGIVDTQYF
v_gene: TRBV18; j_gene: TRBJ2-5; d_gene: TRBD2; abundance: -; len: 15; CDR3nt: TGTGCCAGCTCAACGACTAGCGGGACGAGGGAGACCCAGTACTTC; CDR3aa: CASSTTSGTRETQYF
v_gene: TRBV6-6; j_gene: TRBJ2-7; d_gene: TRBD1; abundance: once; len: 16; CDR3nt: TGTGCCAGCAGTCCAGCCCCGGGCAGGGGGCCCTACGAGCAGTACTTC; CDR3aa: CASSPAPGRGPYEQYF
v_gene: TRBV6-5; j_gene: TRBJ1-2; d_gene: -; abundance: few; len: 16; CDR3nt: TGTGCCAGCAGTTGGCGGGGCATGGGAAGGTTAAGTGGCTACACCTTC; CDR3aa: CASSWRGMGRLSGYTF
v_gene: TRBV4-3; j_gene: TRBJ2-4; d_gene: -; abundance: -; len: 15; CDR3nt: TGCGCCAGCAGCTCAAGCTCTGCGGGAAAAAACATTCAGTACTTC; CDR3aa: CASSSSSAGKNIQYF
v_gene: TRBV2; j_gene: TRBJ1-3; d_gene: -; abundance: -; len: 16; CDR3nt: TGTGCCAGCAGTCCGGACAGTTTCAGCTCTGGAAACACCATATATTTT; CDR3aa: CASSPDSFSSGNTIYF
v_gene: TRBV4-3; j_gene: TRBJ2-3; d_gene: TRBD2; abundance: -; len: 15; CDR3nt: TGCGCCAGCAGCCAAGGCGGGAGGCCAGGAGATACGCAGTATTTT; CDR3aa: CASSQGGRPGDTQYF
v_gene: TRBV28; j_gene: TRBJ2-3; d_gene: -; abundance: -; len: 13; CDR3nt: TGTGCCAGCAGGGACTATATCACAGATACGCAGTATTTT; CDR3aa: CASRDYITDTQYF
v_gene: TRBV11-3; j_gene: TRBJ1-1; d_gene: -; abundance: -; len: 14; CDR3nt: TGTGCCAGCAGCCGTTCGGGGGTGAACACTGAAGCTTTCTTT; CDR3aa: CASSRSGVNTEAFF
v_gene: TRBV11-1; j_gene: TRBJ1-2; d_gene: TRBD1; abundance: -; len: 17; CDR3nt: TGTGCCAGCAGCTTCCCCTATCGGACAGGGAGGTGGACTGGCTACACCTTC; CDR3aa: CASSFPYRTGRWTGYTF
v_gene: TRBV11-1; j_gene: TRBJ2-3; d_gene: -; abundance: -; len: 16; CDR3nt: TGTGCCAGCAGCTCCCTACAGGGTAGCTTGTTCGATACGCAGTATTTT; CDR3aa: CASSSLQGSLFDTQYF
v_gene: TRBV28; j_gene: TRBJ2-5; d_gene: TRBD2; abundance: -; len: 13; CDR3nt: TGTGCCAGCACTTTAGCGGGGATCGAGACCCAGTACTTC; CDR3aa: CASTLAGIETQYF
v_gene: TRBV28; j_gene: TRBJ2-5; d_gene: -; abundance: few; len: 13; CDR3nt: TGTGCCAGCAGTTTTGGTGGGGGGGAGACCCAGTACTTC; CDR3aa: CASSFGGGETQYF
v_gene: TRBV19; j_gene: TRBJ1-5; d_gene: TRBD1; abundance: -; len: 14; CDR3nt: TGTGCCAGTACCGATACAGGGGGTAATCAGCCCCAGCATTTT; CDR3aa: CASTDTGGNQPQHF
v_gene: TRBV5-8; j_gene: TRBJ1-5; d_gene: TRBD1; abundance: -; len: 14; CDR3nt: TGTGCCAGCGCAGGGGGCTGGAGCAATCAGCCCCAGCATTTT; CDR3aa: CASAGGWSNQPQHF
v_gene: TRBV5-1; j_gene: TRBJ2-1; d_gene: TRBD2; abundance: medium-sized; len: 16; CDR3nt: TGCGCCAGCAGCTTCCTAGCGGGAGAGGTAAACAATGAGCAGTTCTTC; CDR3aa: CASSFLAGEVNNEQFF
v_gene: TRBV28; j_gene: TRBJ1-1; d_gene: -; abundance: few; len: 11; CDR3nt: TGTGCCAGCATATCAGACACTGAAGCTTTCTTT; CDR3aa: CASISDTEAFF
v_gene: TRBV4-2; j_gene: TRBJ2-7; d_gene: -; abundance: -; len: 15; CDR3nt: TGTGCCAGCAGCCAAGAAGGCGGCATCTCCTACGAGCAGTACTTC; CDR3aa: CASSQEGGISYEQYF
v_gene: TRBV11-2; j_gene: TRBJ2-1; d_gene: TRBD2; abundance: -; len: 13; CDR3nt: TGTGCCAGCAGCCGAGCGGGGCTAAATGAGCAGTTCTTC; CDR3aa: CASSRAGLNEQFF
v_gene: TRBV7-9; j_gene: TRBJ2-1; d_gene: TRBD2; abundance: -; len: 14; CDR3nt: TGTGCCAGCAGCTTGACTAGCGGGAGCGAAGAGCAGTTCTTC; CDR3aa: CASSLTSGSEEQFF
v_gene: TRBV6-5; j_gene: TRBJ2-3; d_gene: -; abundance: -; len: 15; CDR3nt: TGTGCCAGCAGTTACTCGGGCTACGGCACAGATACGCAGTATTTT; CDR3aa: CASSYSGYGTDTQYF
v_gene: TRBV5-4; j_gene: TRBJ2-5; d_gene: -; abundance: few; len: 12; CDR3nt: TGTGCCAGCAGCTTCGGGGGAGAGACCCAGTACTTC; CDR3aa: CASSFGGETQYF
v_gene: TRBV18; j_gene: TRBJ2-7; d_gene: -; abundance: -; len: 15; CDR3nt: TGTGCCAGCTCCCCCCCCTTTTACCAGGGGTACGAGCAGTACTTC; CDR3aa: CASSPPFYQGYEQYF
v_gene: TRBV6-6; j_gene: TRBJ2-3; d_gene: TRBD2; abundance: -; len: 15; CDR3nt: TGTGCCAGCAGCCGACGGGCGGGAGGGGCAGATACGCAGTATTTT; CDR3aa: CASSRRAGGADTQYF
v_gene: TRBV6-1; j_gene: TRBJ1-4; d_gene: TRBD1; abundance: -; len: 15; CDR3nt: TGTGCCAGCAGTCAATTCGACAGGGGAGGTGAAAAACTGTTTTTT; CDR3aa: CASSQFDRGGEKLFF
v_gene: TRBV9; j_gene: TRBJ2-1; d_gene: -; abundance: once; len: 15; CDR3nt: TGTGCCAGCAGCCCCGCCTTGTGGGAGATACAGGAGCAGTTCTTC; CDR3aa: CASSPALWEIQEQFF
v_gene: TRBV7-8; j_gene: TRBJ2-1; d_gene: TRBD2; abundance: -; len: 16; CDR3nt: TGTGCCAGCAGCCCCTGGTTTGCGGGAGTAGGCAGTGAGCAGTTCTTC; CDR3aa: CASSPWFAGVGSEQFF
v_gene: TRBV5-1; j_gene: TRBJ2-5; d_gene: TRBD2; abundance: -; len: 15; CDR3nt: TGCGCCAGCAGATCGGGACTAGCGGACCAAGAGACCCAGTACTTC; CDR3aa: CASRSGLADQETQYF
v_gene: TRBV5-1; j_gene: TRBJ2-5; d_gene: -; abundance: -; len: 13; CDR3nt: TGCGCCAGCAGCTTGGGACAGGCAGGAACCCAGTACTTC; CDR3aa: CASSLGQAGTQYF
v_gene: TRBV5-1; j_gene: TRBJ1-1; d_gene: -; abundance: -; len: 15; CDR3nt: TGCGCCAGCAGCTTGAGCGTGGGTGCGGACACTGAAGCTTTCTTT; CDR3aa: CASSLSVGADTEAFF
v_gene: TRBV28; j_gene: TRBJ1-5; d_gene: TRBD1; abundance: -; len: 14; CDR3nt: TGTGCCAGCAGAACCCGGGACAGGGACCAGCCCCAGCATTTT; CDR3aa: CASRTRDRDQPQHF
v_gene: TRBV7-9; j_gene: TRBJ2-5; d_gene: TRBD1; abundance: few; len: 15; CDR3nt: TGTGCCAGCAGCTCCCGACAGGGATATACGGAGACCCAGTACTTC; CDR3aa: CASSSRQGYTETQYF
v_gene: TRBV28; j_gene: TRBJ1-2; d_gene: -; abundance: few; len: 14; CDR3nt: TGTGCCAGCAGTTTAGCCGGGGGGCAATATGGCTACACCTTC; CDR3aa: CASSLAGGQYGYTF
v_gene: TRBV11-2; j_gene: TRBJ2-2; d_gene: -; abundance: -; len: 12; CDR3nt: TGTGCCAGCAGCTTGGCGGGAGGGGAGCTGTTTTTT; CDR3aa: CASSLAGGELFF
v_gene: TRBV7-6; j_gene: TRBJ1-5; d_gene: -; abundance: -; len: 19; CDR3nt: TGTGCCAGCAGCTTGCCAGCGGCTCGATTGTCTAGGGGGGGTCAGCCCCAGCATTTT; CDR3aa: CASSLPAARLSRGGQPQHF
v_gene: TRBV6-6; j_gene: TRBJ1-5; d_gene: TRBD1; abundance: once; len: 15; CDR3nt: TGTGCCAGCAGTCGGCGAACAGGGGGCCCTCAGCCCCAGCATTTT; CDR3aa: CASSRRTGGPQPQHF